This TCR beta chain was observed in a study of shared T cell receptors in the human thymus. V was pared by 5 bases and J by 1 base, with 14 bases between. CDR3 length: 15 amino acids. Germline values: CDR1 KGHSH, CDR2 LQKENI. The repertoire was sequenced with immunoSEQ multiplex PCR; TCRdb's copy has only in-frame clones and lacks some. The repertoire holds about 660,000 clones, with about 90% as singletons. The same specimen was also included in a second study, on human thymus T cells. As reported in that work: Thymic and blood repertoires showed apparently biased V and J gene usage.

The chain links TRBV18 to TRBJ1-2, with D possibly matching TRBD1 (5 bases). The sequence was collected from a boy younger than two with a congenital heart defect. The sequenced sample was thymocytes. CDR3 nucleotide sequence: TGTGCCAGCTCATTTAGGCAGGGCCATAACTATGGCTACACCTTC. This sequence encodes CASSFRQGHNYGYTF.